Following are 22 T cell receptor beta chains from one sample sequenced in a study of blood T cell repertoires in COVID-19. TCRdb keeps only in-frame clones here, not all; method: immunoSEQ multiplex PCR. The sample records around 160,000 clones, about 90% being singletons. The sequenced sample consisted of peripheral blood. These receptors came from a man in his fifties or sixties with acute or convalescent COVID-19.

This chain connects TRBV4-1 to TRBJ2-3; TRBD2 agrees at 8 bases. The germline gives CDR1 MGHRA, CDR2 YSYEKL. The CDR3 consists of 18 residues. V gave up 0 bases and J gave up 5 bases; unmatched junction bases: 13. Here the CDR3 reads CASSQEGRGVNLGDTQYF. The CDR3 bases are TGCGCCAGCAGCCAAGAAGGGCGGGGGGTGAATTTGGGAGATACGCAGTATTTT.

This chain joins TRBV6-5 and TRBJ2-3, with 10 positions matching TRBD1. Trimming removed 6 bases from V and 4 bases from J; junction bases left unmatched: 7. The length of the CDR3 is 15 residues. Germline lookup yields CDR1 MNHEY and CDR2 SVGAGI. DNA of the CDR3: TGTGCCAGCAGACCGGGACAGGGGTTAGCAGATACGCAGTATTTT. Its translation is CASRPGQGLADTQYF.

The V and J genes are TRBV7-9 and TRBJ2-7; tentatively, D is TRBD2 (6 bases). Germline CDR1 is SEHNR and CDR2 is FQNEAQ (reference sequence). The V end lost 3 bases, the J end lost 0 bases, and 12 bases lay between the germline ends. The CDR3 has 15 amino acids. This chain's CDR3 is CASSLAGGTSYEQYF. The CDR3 bases are TGTGCCAGCAGCTTGGCCGGGGGTACCTCCTACGAGCAGTACTTC.

This clone has just one count. The chain joins TRBV5-6 to TRBJ1-3; the match to TRBD1 covers 7 bases. Germline-derived CDR1 and CDR2 are SGHDT and YYEEEE. V trimming: 3 bases; J trimming: 4 bases; junction bases outside the gene matches: 4. This CDR3 spans 14 amino acids. The CDR3 DNA reads TGTGCCAGCAGCTGGGGGACAGACGGAAACACCATATATTTT. Its protein is CASSWGTDGNTIYF. The entire variable domain, with the rest obtained from reference TRBV5-6 and TRBJ1-3, is as follows: DAGVTQSPTHLIKTRGQQVTLRCSPKSGHDTVSWYQQALGQGPQFIFQYYEEEERQRGNFPDRFSGHQFPNYSSELNVNALLLGDSALYLCASSWGTDGNTIYFGEGSWLTVV.

This clone showed up just once. The chain couples TRBV9 to TRBJ1-5; D is perhaps TRBD1 (6 bases). Between the trimmed V and J ends, which lost 7 bases and 5 bases, there was a span of 13 bases. The CDR3 sequence is 13 residues long. CDR1 and CDR2 (germline): SGDLS, YYNGEE. CDR3 sequence reads: CASGQSSYQPQHF. CDR3 nucleotide sequence: TGTGCCAGCGGACAGAGCTCTTATCAGCCCCAGCATTTT.

The chain couples TRBV7-2 to TRBJ2-5, with D possibly being TRBD2 (5 bases). This CDR3 contains 15 residues. Germline CDR1 and CDR2: SGHTA and FQGNSA. The V gene lost 1 base and the J gene lost 2 bases, with 11 bases spanning the gap. The CDR3 loop is CASSLGSGYQETQYF. CDR3 DNA: TGTGCCAGCAGCTTAGGATCGGGGTATCAAGAGACCCAGTACTTC. The variable domain in full, completed from reference TRBV7-2 and TRBJ2-5, reads GAGVSQSPSNKVTEKGKDVELRCDPISGHTALYWYRQSLGQGLEFLIYFQGNSAPDKSGLPSDRFSAERTGGSVSTLTIQRTQQEDSAVYLCASSLGSGYQETQYFGPGTRLLVL.

This chain uses TRBV18 with TRBJ1-1; 8 bases align to TRBD1. V dropped 4 bases and J dropped 2; count of bases not matched to a gene: 6. Germline V gives CDR1 KGHSH, CDR2 LQKENI. This CDR3 comprises 15 residues. Here the CDR3 reads CASSLSTGDNTEAFF. In DNA form, the CDR3 reads TGTGCCAGCTCACTGTCGACAGGGGACAACACTGAAGCTTTCTTT.

In this sample, this clone turned up once. The chain employs TRBV7-8 and TRBJ2-4; 9 bases are a match to TRBD1. The CDR3 length is 18 residues. Germline V CDR1 and CDR2: SGHVS, FQNEAQ. After removal of 1 base from V and 1 base from J, the junction contained 8 bases not matched to a gene. CDR3 sequence (DNA): TGTGCCAGCAGCTTAGAGGGGGACAGGGTAGCGGCCAAAAACATTCAGTACTTC. This translates into CASSLEGDRVAAKNIQYF.

CDR3 amino acids: CASSLGGRSNEQFF. The CDR3 coding sequence is TGTGCCAGCAGCTTGGGCGGGCGGAGTAATGAGCAGTTCTTC. V and J are TRBV11-3 and TRBJ2-1, with D possibly being TRBD2 (5 bases). Germline lookup yields CDR1 SGHNT and CDR2 YENEEA. This CDR3 has 14 amino acids. V dropped 3 bases and J dropped 7 bases, with 13 bases sitting between them.

The chain combines TRBV24-1 with TRBJ1-3, with D possibly being TRBD1 (6 bases). CDR3 size: 18 residues. V lost 3 bases to trimming and J lost 2 bases, with 19 bases between them. Germline V gene sequence: CDR1 KGHDR, CDR2 SFDVKD. For the CDR3, the DNA is TGTGCCACCAGTGATCCCCCTGAGGGACAATTCACTGGAAACACCATATATTTT. It translates to CATSDPPEGQFTGNTIYF.

This sequence joins TRBV6-2 or TRBV6-3 and TRBJ1-1, with D perhaps matching TRBD1 (5 bases). The germline gives CDR1 MNHEY, CDR2 SVGEGT. The CDR3 has 16 amino acids. Deletions cut 2 bases from V and 2 bases from J, with 15 bases between. The CDR3 region has the DNA TGTGCCAGCAGTTACGACCCACGGACATCAAACACTGAAGCTTTCTTT. It yields the protein CASSYDPRTSNTEAFF.

The chain joins TRBV5-1 to TRBJ2-7; 8 bases are a match to TRBD2. This CDR3 has 14 residues. Germline CDR1 reads SGHRS; CDR2 reads YFSETQ. Germline trimming cut 5 bases from V and 4 bases from J; bases unmatched to any gene: 8. The CDR3 is CASRTAGGGYEQYF. CDR3 nucleotides: TGCGCCAGCAGAACTGCGGGGGGAGGGTACGAGCAGTACTTC.

The CDR3 sequence is CAWSAGWTSGGGTEAFF. The CDR3, as DNA: TGTGCCTGGAGTGCCGGTTGGACCTCGGGCGGGGGCACTGAAGCTTTCTTT. The chain couples TRBV30 to TRBJ1-1; TRBD1 might be the D (5 bases). Germline V gives CDR1 GTSNPN, CDR2 SVGIG (reference sequence). CDR3 length equals 17 residues. The V and J ends lost 1 base and 4 bases respectively, with 22 bases between them.

The chain links TRBV19 to TRBJ1-3; D uncertain. Per the germline V gene, CDR1 is LNHDA and CDR2 is SQIVND (reference sequence). This CDR3 is built from 16 residues. V was shortened by 3 bases and J by 2 bases, with 14 bases between the two germline ends. CDR3 sequence: CASSIPRFVTGNTIYF. CDR3 nucleotide sequence: TGTGCCAGTAGTATCCCTCGTTTCGTAACTGGAAACACCATATATTTT.

V usage is TRBV6-5 and J usage is TRBJ1-5; D is unclear. Germline-derived CDR1 and CDR2 are MNHEY and SVGAGI. This CDR3 spans 15 amino acids. V was pared by 6 bases and J by 0 bases, with 12 bases between. The DNA for the CDR3 is TGTGCCAGCAGAGAGGGCGTTAGTAGCAATCAGCCCCAGCATTTT. Translated, it gives CASREGVSSNQPQHF.

V is TRBV11-2 and J is TRBJ2-2, with TRBD2 matching 8 bases. The CDR3 has 14 residues. After removal of 1 base from V and 5 bases from J, the junction contained 0 bases not matched to a gene. The germline V gene encodes CDR1 SGHAT and CDR2 FQNNGV. The CDR3, as DNA: TGTGCCAGCAGCTTAGCGGGGGGGACCGGGGAGCTGTTTTTT. Its protein product is CASSLAGGTGELFF.

The chain couples TRBV14 to TRBJ2-4; TRBD1 might be the D (5 bases). V lost 0 bases to trimming and J lost 4 bases, with 10 bases between them. CDR1 and CDR2 (germline): SGHDN, FVKESK. The CDR3 is made up of 15 amino acids. The CDR3 here is CASSQDARVKNIQYF. CDR3 DNA: TGTGCCAGCAGCCAAGATGCCAGGGTAAAAAACATTCAGTACTTC. The full variable domain, in which reference TRBV14 and TRBJ2-4 provide the parts outside the CDR3, is EAGVTQFPSHSVIEKGQTVTLRCDPISGHDNLYWYRRVMGKEIKFLLHFVKESKQDESGMPNNRFLAERTGGTYSTLKVQPAELEDSGVYFCASSQDARVKNIQYFGAGTRLSVL.

V is TRBV7-6 and J is TRBJ2-1, with TRBD2 matching 11 bases. The germline CDR1 and CDR2 sequences are SGHVS and FNYEAQ. V shed 5 bases and J 9 bases; nucleotides not matched to a gene: 9. The CDR3 runs 15 residues. The CDR3 DNA reads as TGTGCCAGCAGCCTAAATAGCGGGGGGGTAGGTGAGCAGTTCTTC. Translated, it gives CASSLNSGGVGEQFF.

This rearrangement joins TRBV7-2 to TRBJ1-5; D is ambiguous. The CDR3 contains 14 residues. Trimming left V 1 base short and J 4 bases short, with 8 bases between. Germline-derived CDR1 and CDR2 are SGHTA and FQGNSA. The CDR3 DNA sequence: TGTGCCAGCAGCTTAGATCCTCTTAATCAGCCCCAGCATTTT. Protein: CASSLDPLNQPQHF. Combining the CDR3 with reference TRBV7-2 and TRBJ1-5 gives the whole variable domain GAGVSQSPSNKVTEKGKDVELRCDPISGHTALYWYRQSLGQGLEFLIYFQGNSAPDKSGLPSDRFSAERTGGSVSTLTIQRTQQEDSAVYLCASSLDPLNQPQHFGDGTRLSIL.

The chain links TRBV12-3 or TRBV12-4 to TRBJ1-5; D uncertain. The CDR3 length is 12 residues. Between the trimmed V and J ends, which lost 6 bases and 6 bases, there was a span of 9 bases. The CDR3 DNA follows: TGTGCCAGCAGGCGCGGGGTTCAGCCCCAGCATTTT. Protein product: CASRRGVQPQHF.

This chain connects TRBV7-2 to TRBJ1-1; a weak D match, TRBD1 (6 bases). The ends were cut back, 5 bases at V and 5 bases at J, with 15 bases in the middle. CDR1 is SGHTA, CDR2 FQGNSA, per germline. The CDR3 sequence is 14 residues long. The CDR3 coding sequence is TGTGCCAGCAGCCAAGTTGGGGGCGGAACTGAAGCTTTCTTT. This gives the protein CASSQVGGGTEAFF.

The CDR3 sequence is CASSQEWGRRDTQYF. The CDR3 coding sequence is TGCGCCAGCAGCCAAGAGTGGGGCCGGCGAGATACGCAGTATTTT. V usage is TRBV4-3 and J usage is TRBJ2-3; D perhaps matches TRBD1 (5 bases). Between the trimmed V and J ends, which lost 0 bases and 5 bases, there was a span of 12 bases. The germline CDR1 and CDR2 sequences are LGHNA and YSLEER. CDR3 size: 15 residues.